This note documents a single TCR beta chain sequence. The sample holds other DNA sequences that translate to the same CDR3. This specimen comes from a study of blood T cell repertoires in COVID-19. Study context: Each recovered donor of Cohort 3 presented with two negative PCRs, clearance, or symptom resolution. Spain, Italy and the United States supplied samples that represented acute and convalescent COVID-19.

Germline V gene data show CDR1 as SGHTA and CDR2 as FQGNSA. The CDR3 runs 13 residues. The V and J ends lost 2 bases and 2 bases respectively, with 6 bases between them. Each participant's cohort was designated according to participant-reported clinical history. Sequenced by immunoSEQ multiplex PCR; TCRdb stores in-frame clones only, minus some. The data show a few hundred thousand clones, about nine tenths seen once. This receptor was identified in a young man in a cohort exposed to, infected with or recovered from COVID-19 (not recorded which). Input material: PBMCs or T cells enriched from blood (not recorded which). This chain uses TRBV7-2 with TRBJ1-2; D is possibly TRBD1 (5 bases). The CDR3 reads CASSLRGNYGYTF. CDR3 coding DNA: TGTGCCAGCAGCTTACGGGGGAACTATGGCTACACCTTC.